In this sample, the clone carrying this T cell receptor (beta chain) turned up many times. Its specificity is not known. From the 5' RACE reads, TCRdb called clonotypes with MiXCR, one entry per CDR3 protein. The data show around 130,000 distinct CDR3 sequences, with 3.2% seen just once and over 1% held by the top ten. The data were taken from a study of neurological immune-mediated disorders. Regarding the study as a whole: As far as clinical or MRI features were concerned, none was associated with the multiple sclerosis repertoire cluster. Multiple sclerosis, the disease with the least TCR clonal expansion, fell below healthy controls, whereas HTLV-1-associated myelopathy showed the most.

The CDR3 has 13 amino acids. Trimming left V 3 bases short and J 0 bases short, with 5 bases between. Looked up from germline, CDR1 is KGHSH and CDR2 is LQKENI. V gene TRBV18 combines with J gene TRBJ1-1; no clear D. Sample: PBMCs. This receptor was identified in a woman younger than 45 with multiple sclerosis. CDR3 region: CASSPDLNTEAFF. Written as DNA, the CDR3 is TGTGCCAGCTCACCCGACTTGAACACTGAAGCTTTCTTT.